The next 30 T cell receptor beta chains were all read from a single sample in a study of blood T cell repertoires in COVID-19. Here immunoSEQ multiplex PCR was the method, and the copy in TCRdb shows in-frame clones only, minus some. The sample lists 110,000 to 150,000 clones, 75% to 90% seen once, with 11% in the top ten. The sample comprised peripheral blood. The receptors here all came from a woman aged 80 or over with acute or convalescent COVID-19.

The chain uses TRBV2 and TRBJ1-1; maybe TRBD1 (5 bases). CDR1 SNHLY and CDR2 FYNNEI come from the germline V gene. This CDR3 is 13 amino acids long. The V gene lost 4 bases and the J gene lost 1 base, with 7 bases spanning the gap. The CDR3 is CASSVGGNTEAFF. In DNA, the CDR3 is TGTGCCAGCAGTGTGGGGGGGAACACTGAAGCTTTCTTT.

The rearrangement joins TRBV7-9 to TRBJ1-1; 10 nucleotides agree with TRBD1. CDR1 and CDR2 (germline): SEHNR, FQNEAQ (reference sequence). This CDR3 region has 13 residues. Trimming cost V 5 bases and J 6 bases; bases outside gene matches: 3. The CDR3 DNA reads TGTGCCAGCAGCACGACAGGGGGCTCTGAAGCTTTCTTT. It encodes CASSTTGGSEAFF. Full variable domain (rest looked up from reference TRBV7-9 and TRBJ1-1): DTGVSQNPRHKITKRGQNVTFRCDPISEHNRLYWYRQTLGQGPEFLTYFQNEAQLEKSRLLSDRFSAERPKGSFSTLEIQRTEQGDSAMYLCASSTTGGSEAFFGQGTRLTVV.

The chain couples TRBV28 to TRBJ1-2; 11 bases line up with TRBD1. V lost 7 bases to trimming and J lost 4 bases; unmatched junction nucleotides: 5. This CDR3 comprises 14 residues. In germline, CDR1 is MDHEN, CDR2 SYDVKM. The CDR3 reads CASKTGTGGYGYTF. The DNA for the CDR3 is TGTGCCAGCAAGACAGGGACAGGGGGCTATGGCTACACCTTC.

The chain couples TRBV4-1 to TRBJ1-5; 7 positions agree with TRBD1. Trimming cost V 2 bases and J 0 bases; bases outside gene matches: 7. Germline CDR1 and CDR2: MGHRA and YSYEKL. The CDR3 covers 17 residues. This CDR3 reads CASSQLQQGYSNQPQHF. CDR3 nucleotide sequence: TGCGCCAGCAGCCAACTACAACAGGGGTATAGCAATCAGCCCCAGCATTTT.

The rearrangement joins TRBV6-5 to TRBJ2-5, with a weak D call TRBD2 (6 bases). Germline V gene data show CDR1 as MNHEY and CDR2 as SVGAGI. The CDR3 runs to 15 residues. The V and J ends lost 7 bases and 4 bases respectively, with 19 bases between them. The chain's CDR3 is CASNLSGGSRETQYF. The CDR3 nucleotides read TGTGCCAGCAACCTAAGTGGAGGGTCCCGAGAGACCCAGTACTTC.

The J gene is TRBJ2-3, the V gene TRBV5-4, with 7 bases aligning to TRBD2. CDR3 length equals 15 residues. The junction had 3 bases not matched to a gene; V was cut back by 1 base and J by 1 base. CDR1 and CDR2 from the germline V gene are SGHNT and YYREEE (reference sequence). The CDR3 reads CASSLRLAGTDTQYF. The DNA for the CDR3 is TGTGCCAGCAGCTTGCGGCTAGCGGGCACAGATACGCAGTATTTT.

The V gene is TRBV5-6, the J gene TRBJ2-5; TRBD1 aligns across 9 bases. The CDR3 sequence is 14 residues long. Germline CDR1 and CDR2: SGHDT and YYEEEE. V shed 4 bases, J shed 5 bases, and the junction held 6 bases outside the gene matches. In nucleotides, the CDR3 is TGTGCCAGCAGCCCTATAGACAGGGGGGAGACCCAGTACTTC. Its protein product is CASSPIDRGETQYF.

The chain links TRBV7-6 to TRBJ1-6; D perhaps matches TRBD1 (5 bases). Trimming took 3 bases from V and 9 from J, leaving 15 bases between them. Germline values: CDR1 SGHVS, CDR2 FNYEAQ. The CDR3 has 15 residues. DNA of the CDR3: TGTGCCAGCAGCTTGGCCGGGGCGGGGGGTTCACCCCTCCACTTT. Translating it yields CASSLAGAGGSPLHF.

This sequence joins TRBV18 and TRBJ1-3, with 7 bases lining up with TRBD1. Looked up from germline, CDR1 is KGHSH and CDR2 is LQKENI. The CDR3 is 15 amino acids. V shed 5 bases, J shed 0 bases, and the junction held 4 bases outside the gene matches. The CDR3 DNA follows: TGTGCCAGCTCAAAGGGACAGAGCTCTGGAAACACCATATATTTT. Translated, it gives CASSKGQSSGNTIYF.

The chain has TRBV6-5 and TRBJ1-2; 9 nucleotides align to TRBD1. Per germline, CDR1 MNHEY and CDR2 SVGAGI. Trimming cost V 2 bases and J 3 bases; bases outside gene matches: 7. This CDR3 is built from 16 residues. CDR3 sequence reads: CASSYRETGGDYGYTF. The CDR3 DNA sequence: TGTGCCAGCAGTTACAGGGAGACAGGGGGAGACTATGGCTACACCTTC.

The chain joins TRBV12-3 or TRBV12-4 to TRBJ2-1, with D perhaps TRBD1 (6 bases). The CDR3 has 13 amino acids. Deletions cut 3 bases from V and 3 bases from J, with 6 bases between. The CDR3 DNA follows: TGTGCCAGCAGTTTGGGACACTACAATGAGCAGTTCTTC. Its translation is CASSLGHYNEQFF.

The V and J genes are TRBV18 and TRBJ1-2; a possible D gene is TRBD1 (6 bases). The CDR3 covers 15 residues. Germline loops: CDR1 KGHSH, CDR2 LQKENI. Trimming left V 6 bases short and J 0 bases short, with 14 bases between. The CDR3 loop is CASSPGQWANYGYTF. The CDR3 nucleotides read TGTGCCAGCTCCCCCGGACAGTGGGCTAACTATGGCTACACCTTC.

The J gene is TRBJ1-3, the V gene TRBV6-1; TRBD1 matches at 7 bases. The CDR3 extends over 18 amino acids. V trimming: 0 bases; J trimming: 0 bases; junction bases outside the gene matches: 8. Looked up from germline, CDR1 is MNHNS and CDR2 is SASEGT. The CDR3 loop is CASSEALGQTFSGNTIYF. CDR3 sequence (DNA): TGTGCCAGCAGTGAAGCTCTGGGACAGACATTCTCTGGAAACACCATATATTTT.

This clone was seen once. The rearrangement joins TRBV29-1 to TRBJ2-3; the match to TRBD2 covers 7 bases. The trim removed 0 bases at V and 0 bases at J, leaving 12 bases unmatched. Germline-derived CDR1 and CDR2 are SQVTM and ANQGSEA. This CDR3 has 18 amino acids. For the CDR3, the DNA is TGCAGCGTTGAAGATCAAGGCGGCCTAGCGGCTAGCACAGATACGCAGTATTTT. This codes for CSVEDQGGLAASTDTQYF.

V is TRBV19 and J is TRBJ1-4; perhaps TRBD1 as D (5 bases). Trimming removed 7 bases from V and 8 bases from J, with 17 bases in between. This CDR3 has 14 amino acids. Germline V CDR1 and CDR2: LNHDA, SQIVND (reference sequence). The DNA of the CDR3 is TGTGCCAGTACGGGCGGGGGGATAGGAGAAAAACTGTTTTTT. It specifies CASTGGGIGEKLFF.

The CDR3 region is CASSTNSYGYTF. The CDR3 region has the DNA TGTGCCAGCTCAACGAACAGCTATGGCTACACCTTC. The chain combines TRBV18 with TRBJ1-2; D not resolved. Germline CDR1 is KGHSH and CDR2 is LQKENI. This CDR3 spans 12 amino acids. Between the trimmed V and J ends, which lost 5 bases and 4 bases, there was a span of 8 bases.

This rearrangement joins TRBV30 to TRBJ2-2; weak D call: TRBD2 (5 bases). The CDR3 totals 13 residues. The V end lost 3 bases, the J end lost 5 bases, and 10 bases lay between the germline ends. Germline CDR1 and CDR2: GTSNPN and SVGIG (reference sequence). CDR3: CAWRRRQTGELFF. DNA for the CDR3: TGTGCCTGGAGGAGGAGGCAGACCGGGGAGCTGTTTTTT. The variable domain in full, with the rest retrieved from reference TRBV30 and TRBJ2-2, is SQTIHQWPATLVQPVGSPLSLECTVEGTSNPNLYWYRQAAGRGLQLLFYSVGIGQISSEVPQNLSASRPQDRQFILSSKKLLLSDSGFYLCAWRRRQTGELFFGEGSRLTVL.

This clone was counted only a few times. The chain is built from TRBV7-9 and TRBJ2-7, with 9 bases lining up with TRBD1. V dropped 3 bases and J dropped 2; count of bases not matched to a gene: 17. Looked up from germline, CDR1 is SEHNR and CDR2 is FQNEAQ (reference sequence). The CDR3 totals 19 residues. The DNA of the CDR3 is TGTGCCAGCAGCTTTCCCCTCGGACAGGGGTTCTCCCCTACCTACGAGCAGTACTTC. Its translation: CASSFPLGQGFSPTYEQYF. Variable domain in full (rest from reference TRBV7-9 and TRBJ2-7): DTGVSQNPRHKITKRGQNVTFRCDPISEHNRLYWYRQTLGQGPEFLTYFQNEAQLEKSRLLSDRFSAERPKGSFSTLEIQRTEQGDSAMYLCASSFPLGQGFSPTYEQYFGPGTRLTVT.

V gene TRBV5-5 combines with J gene TRBJ1-6; possible D gene TRBD1, 5 bases. The V gene lost 1 base and the J gene lost 6 bases, with 14 bases spanning the gap. This CDR3 has 16 amino acids. Germline loops: CDR1 SGHKS, CDR2 YYEKEE (reference sequence). The CDR3 region is CASSLIGGLSNSPLHF. The CDR3 nucleotides read TGTGCCAGCAGCTTGATCGGGGGATTGAGTAATTCACCCCTCCACTTT.

This clone came up a few times. The chain joins TRBV28 to TRBJ1-3; D possibly corresponds to TRBD1 (5 bases). Trimming removed 7 bases at V and 2 bases at J, with 9 bases between. The CDR3 has 13 residues. The V gene's germline CDR1 is MDHEN and CDR2 SYDVKM. CDR3 nucleotides: TGTGCCAGCATAGGGGCCCCTGGAAACACCATATATTTT. Its protein product is CASIGAPGNTIYF.

V gene TRBV6-1 combines with J gene TRBJ2-1, with 7 bases aligning to TRBD1. V lost 4 bases and J lost 1; bases outside the gene matches: 7. Germline CDR1 and CDR2: MNHNS and SASEGT. This CDR3 region has 16 residues. The CDR3 is CASSVSGTASYNEQFF. Here the CDR3 DNA reads TGTGCCAGCAGTGTCTCCGGGACAGCTTCCTACAATGAGCAGTTCTTC.

V is TRBV3-1 (or the pseudogene TRBV3-2) and J is TRBJ1-4; D perhaps matches TRBD1 (5 bases). The CDR3 covers 13 residues. V lost 6 bases and J lost 8, with 13 bases in between. Germline-derived CDR1 and CDR2 are LGHDT and YNNKEL (reference sequence). The CDR3 sequence is CASSSQGGEKLFF. The CDR3 region has the DNA TGTGCCAGCAGTTCCCAGGGAGGAGAAAAACTGTTTTTT.

The rearrangement joins TRBV19 to TRBJ1-2; 7 bases fit TRBD1. The junction had 5 bases not matched to a gene; V was cut back by 3 bases and J by 4 bases. The CDR3 length is 14 residues. CDR1 and CDR2 (germline): LNHDA, SQIVND (reference sequence). CDR3 sequence: CASSIAGGSYGYTF. The CDR3 DNA follows: TGTGCCAGTAGTATCGCAGGGGGAAGCTATGGCTACACCTTC.

The V call is TRBV19, the J call TRBJ2-4, with 11 positions matching TRBD2. Germline V gene sequence: CDR1 LNHDA, CDR2 SQIVND (reference sequence). CDR3 length equals 17 residues. After removal of 3 bases from V and 3 bases from J, the junction contained 7 bases not matched to a gene. CDR3 sequence: CASSMSATSGGKNIQYF. CDR3 nucleotide sequence: TGTGCCAGTAGTATGTCCGCCACTAGCGGGGGCAAAAACATTCAGTACTTC.

J is TRBJ1-4 and V is TRBV12-3 or TRBV12-4; 9 bases fit TRBD1. CDR3 length: 13 residues. V shed 7 bases, J shed 12 bases, and the junction held 9 bases outside the gene matches. The DNA for the CDR3 is TGTGCCAGCAATCGGGACAGGGCGGGAGAACTGTTTTTT. Residues: CASNRDRAGELFF.

This rearrangement joins TRBV15 to TRBJ1-4; no definite D call. The CDR3 length is 14 residues. The ends were cut back, 3 bases at V and 4 bases at J, with 9 bases in the middle. CDR1 is LNHNV, CDR2 YYDKDF, per germline (reference sequence). The CDR3 here is CATSRAGYNEKLFF. The CDR3 DNA sequence: TGTGCCACCAGCAGGGCGGGTTATAATGAAAAACTGTTTTTT. The complete variable domain, with remaining parts taken from reference TRBV15 and TRBJ1-4, reads DAMVIQNPRYQVTQFGKPVTLSCSQTLNHNVMYWYQQKSSQAPKLLFHYYDKDFNNEADTPDNFQSRRPNTSFCFLDIRSPGLGDTAMYLCATSRAGYNEKLFFGSGTQLSVL.

The chain has TRBV18 and TRBJ2-7; 7 bases are shared with TRBD1. From germline, CDR1 is KGHSH and CDR2 LQKENI. V shed 5 bases and J 2 bases; nucleotides not matched to a gene: 6. The length of the CDR3 is 14 residues. CDR3 loop: CASSDRTGPYEQYF. CDR3 nucleotide sequence: TGTGCCAGCTCAGATAGGACAGGACCCTACGAGCAGTACTTC.

This clone was seen once. This rearrangement joins TRBV7-6 to TRBJ2-1; 8 nucleotides match TRBD2. The V segment lost 5 bases and the J segment 3 bases; nucleotides outside the gene matches: 9. The germline V gene encodes CDR1 SGHVS and CDR2 FNYEAQ. The CDR3 runs to 16 residues. This CDR3 is CASSLVAGGYYNEQFF. The DNA for the CDR3 is TGTGCCAGCAGCCTCGTCGCGGGGGGTTACTACAATGAGCAGTTCTTC.

The chain recombines TRBV2 with TRBJ2-1, with 9 bases matching TRBD2. Unmatched junction bases numbered 8, after V lost 7 bases and J lost 1 base. Germline V CDR1 and CDR2: SNHLY, FYNNEI. This CDR3 comprises 16 residues. The CDR3 coding sequence is TGTGCCAGCATGCGCGGGGGGGGTAATTCCTACAATGAGCAGTTCTTC. Translation: CASMRGGGNSYNEQFF. The complete variable domain, with remaining parts taken from reference TRBV2 and TRBJ2-1, reads EPEVTQTPSHQVTQMGQEVILRCVPISNHLYFYWYRQILGQKVEFLVSFYNNEISEKSEIFDDQFSVERPDGSNFTLKIRSTKLEDSAMYFCASMRGGGNSYNEQFFGPGTRLTVL.

The chain recombines TRBV3-1 (or the pseudogene TRBV3-2) with TRBJ1-2; D is uncertain. Trimming cost V 1 base and J 4 bases, with 13 bases left between them. Germline V gene sequence: CDR1 LGHDT, CDR2 YNNKEL (reference sequence). CDR3 length: 15 residues. Written as DNA, the CDR3 is TGTGCCAGCAGCCAAGTACGCGGTGGAAGCTATGGCTACACCTTC. Protein product: CASSQVRGGSYGYTF.